The 17 T cell receptor beta chains given below trace back to one sample, sequenced in a study of CD8+CD57+ T cells in acquired aplastic anemia. Genomic DNA, the template, was used for profiling of the TCR beta VDJ and CDR3. TCRdb reprocessed the reads via MiXCR and lists one record per CDR3 protein. In the table there are roughly 200,000 distinct CDR3 sequences, 63% of which are singletons. CD8+CD57+ cell expansion had been shown by flow cytometry in patients chosen for sequencing. The sample consisted of sorted CD4+, CD8+, or CD8+CD57+ T cells (not recorded which) from PBMCs. These receptors all come from a human donor with aplastic anemia.

The chain is built from TRBV15 and TRBJ2-7; the D call may be TRBD1 or TRBD2 (5 bases each). The germline V and J ends were trimmed by 4 bases and 4 bases, with 8 bases remaining between them. Germline-derived CDR1 and CDR2 are LNHNV and YYDKDF (reference sequence). CDR3 size: 12 residues. The CDR3: CATSTRGYEQYF. CDR3 in DNA: TGTGCCACCAGCACGAGGGGTTACGAGCAGTACTTC.

The chain is built from TRBV24-1 and TRBJ1-5; weak D call: TRBD1 (6 bases). The germline V gene encodes CDR1 KGHDR and CDR2 SFDVKD. The CDR3 is 15 amino acids. V shed 4 bases and J shed 6 bases, with 15 bases lying between them. The CDR3 reads CATSDGDQGIQPQHF. The CDR3, as DNA: TGTGCCACCAGTGACGGGGACCAGGGGATTCAGCCCCAGCATTTT.

This clonotype showed up just a few times. The chain is built from TRBV10-1 and TRBJ1-1; possible D gene TRBD1, 6 bases. The CDR3 has 14 residues. V lost 3 bases, J lost 10 bases, and 18 bases lay in between. CDR1 is WNHNN and CDR2 is SYGVQD in the germline V gene (reference sequence). CDR3 nucleotides: TGCGCCAGCAGTGAAACGGACAGAGCAAGGGGAGCTTTCTTT. It yields the protein CASSETDRARGAFF.

This clonotype has a handful of counts. V is TRBV29-1 and J is TRBJ2-7, with a tentative D call TRBD2 (5 bases). V was trimmed by 6 bases and J by 0 bases, leaving 9 bases between them. CDR1 SQVTM and CDR2 ANQGSEA come from the germline V gene. The CDR3 is made up of 12 amino acids. CDR3 in amino acids: CSVLLASYEQYF. The CDR3, as DNA: TGCAGCGTCCTTCTAGCCTCCTACGAGCAGTACTTC.

V is TRBV19 and J is TRBJ1-2, with D uncertain. CDR1 and CDR2 from the germline V gene are LNHDA and SQIVND (reference sequence). This CDR3 is built from 12 residues. V was pared by 7 bases and J by 4 bases, with 10 bases between. The CDR3 DNA sequence: TGTGCCAGTACCCGAGGGCCCTATGGCTACACCTTC. Its translation is CASTRGPYGYTF.

This clonotype was found a few times. The V call is TRBV15, the J call TRBJ1-5; possibly TRBD1 for D (5 bases). This CDR3 is 18 amino acids long. The V and J ends lost 0 bases and 5 bases respectively, with 20 bases between them. From germline, CDR1 is LNHNV and CDR2 YYDKDF (reference sequence). The CDR3 region is CATSRDRLARVGDQPQHF. The CDR3 DNA sequence: TGTGCCACCAGCAGAGATCGCCTGGCCAGGGTAGGAGATCAGCCCCAGCATTTT.

A word on this clonotype: The junction departs from germline at one end; a sequencing error may be responsible. The chain couples TRBV5-1 to TRBJ1-1; D unclear. The CDR3 is made up of 13 amino acids. The V gene's germline CDR1 is SGHRS and CDR2 YFSETQ. The CDR3 reads CASSLAKGTEAFF. DNA for the CDR3: TGTGCCAGCAGCTTGGCCAAGGGCACTGAAGCTTTCTTT. The full variable domain, completed using reference TRBV5-1 and TRBJ1-1, is KAGVTQTPRYLIKTRGQQVTLSCSPISGHRSVSWYQQTPGQGLQFLFEYFSETQRNKGNFPGRFSGRQFSNSRSEMNVSTLELGDSALYLCASSLAKGTEAFFGQGTRLTVV.

The chain is built from TRBV2 and TRBJ2-4; D is unclear. The CDR3 spans 11 residues. The ends were cut back, 7 bases at V and 6 bases at J, with 7 bases in the middle. CDR1 SNHLY and CDR2 FYNNEI come from the germline V gene. The CDR3 region has the DNA TGTGCCAGCAAAGAACTAAACATTCAGTACTTC. Protein sequence: CASKELNIQYF.

This clonotype was observed at least ten times. The rearrangement joins TRBV19 to TRBJ1-5; D is ambiguous. The CDR3 consists of 14 residues. Germline assignment: CDR1 LNHDA and CDR2 SQIVND (reference sequence). Between the trimmed V and J ends, which lost 3 bases and 6 bases, there was a span of 12 bases. CDR3 nucleotides: TGTGCCAGTAGTATGGGAAACGAGGCTCAGCCCCAGCATTTT. Amino acids: CASSMGNEAQPQHF.

This sequence joins TRBV5-5 and TRBJ2-5, with unresolved D. Between the trimmed V and J ends, which lost 6 bases and 2 bases, there was a span of 14 bases. CDR1 SGHKS and CDR2 YYEKEE come from the germline V gene (reference sequence). The CDR3 consists of 14 residues. The CDR3 bases are TGTGCCAGCAACCTTCTGAACGCGCAAGAGACCCAGTACTTC. This encodes CASNLLNAQETQYF.

The V and J genes are TRBV2 and TRBJ1-5, with unresolved D. With 2 bases removed from V and 6 bases from J, the gap between germline ends came to 11 bases. This CDR3 has 14 residues. The germline CDR1 and CDR2 sequences are SNHLY and FYNNEI. In nucleotides, the CDR3 is TGTGCCAGCAGTGAACCCGGTTACGGTCAGCCCCAGCATTTT. Translated: CASSEPGYGQPQHF.

This clonotype occurred many times. This rearrangement joins TRBV5-1 to TRBJ1-1; D perhaps matches TRBD1 (6 bases). This CDR3 comprises 14 residues. The V gene's germline CDR1 is SGHRS and CDR2 YFSETQ. V was clipped by 1 base and J by 5 bases, with 12 bases between them. CDR3 region: CASSLSQGGTEAFF. The CDR3 nucleotides are TGCGCCAGCAGCTTGTCACAGGGCGGGACTGAAGCTTTCTTT.

This clonotype was counted a single time. The chain recombines TRBV7-9 with TRBJ2-5; D gene uncertain. V was clipped by 5 bases and J by 5 bases, with 15 bases between them. Germline loops: CDR1 SEHNR, CDR2 FQNEAQ (reference sequence). This CDR3 comprises 14 residues. Here the CDR3 reads CASSHSNQQETQYF. In DNA form, the CDR3 reads TGTGCCAGCAGCCACTCAAATCAGCAGGAGACCCAGTACTTC.

The chain is built from TRBV7-2 and TRBJ2-7; D is uncertain. Between the trimmed V and J ends, which lost 5 bases and 0 bases, there was a span of 14 bases. Germline V gene sequence: CDR1 SGHTA, CDR2 FQGNSA. This CDR3 is built from 15 residues. CDR3 in amino acids: CASSQAPRSSYEQYF. The CDR3 nucleotides read TGTGCCAGCAGCCAAGCCCCCCGTAGCTCCTACGAGCAGTACTTC. The full variable domain, with the rest looked up from reference TRBV7-2 and TRBJ2-7, is GAGVSQSPSNKVTEKGKDVELRCDPISGHTALYWYRQSLGQGLEFLIYFQGNSAPDKSGLPSDRFSAERTGGSVSTLTIQRTQQEDSAVYLCASSQAPRSSYEQYFGPGTRLTVT.

The CDR3 loop is CASSDGGLGSNQPQHF. The CDR3 nucleotides read TGCGCCAGCAGTGATGGGGGGCTGGGTAGCAATCAGCCCCAGCATTTT. The gene calls are TRBV10-2 and TRBJ1-5; D is perhaps TRBD1 (6 bases). Trimming shortened V by 3 bases and J by 0 bases, and 12 bases separated the two germline ends. CDR3 length equals 16 residues. Germline CDR1 and CDR2: WSHSY and SAAADI.

This clonotype was detected only a few times. This chain links TRBV6-6 with TRBJ2-7, with a weak D call TRBD1 (6 bases). CDR1 is MNHNY, CDR2 SVGAGI, per germline (reference sequence). Trimming shortened V by 2 bases and J by 5 bases, and 7 bases separated the two germline ends. The CDR3 covers 12 residues. CDR3 in DNA: TGTGCCAGCAGTTACACAGGGAACGAGCAGTACTTC. Translating it yields CASSYTGNEQYF.

The chain recombines TRBV20-1 with TRBJ2-3, with a weak D call TRBD2 (6 bases). V was cut by 6 bases and J by 5 bases, with 12 bases left in between. This CDR3 contains 12 residues. Germline CDR1 is DFQATT and CDR2 is SNEGSKA (reference sequence). The CDR3: CSAQLAIDTQYF. The CDR3 coding sequence is TGCAGTGCACAGCTAGCGATAGATACGCAGTATTTT.